Given below is one TCR beta chain in context. The antigen remains unidentified. This specimen belongs to a study of cytomegalovirus exposure and HLA in healthy donors. Study-wide background: Early release data held about 92 million unique TCRs from HLA-typed donors.

Findings of the study overall: Roughly uniform depth of sequencing across donors was assumed in presence/absence analyses. TCR beta sequences reportedly predicted most subjects' HLA-A and HLA-B alleles accurately.

The PCR ran on 60 Vbeta and 13 Jbeta primers. Clones were sequenced by immunoSEQ multiplex PCR, and TCRdb holds only the in-frame ones, with some missing. In the table there are approximately 150,000 clones, around 80% of which are singletons. This clonotype was obtained from a man younger than 30 in good health and CMV-seropositive. Sequencing used PBMCs.

In DNA form, the CDR3 reads TGTGCCAGTAGCCCCTCCGTCCAGCGGGGTAGCACAGATACGCAGTATTTT. This sequence encodes CASSPSVQRGSTDTQYF. The chain has TRBV19 and TRBJ2-3; 7 nucleotides agree with TRBD2. This CDR3 comprises 17 residues. Trimming at V came to 6 bases and at J to 0 bases, leaving 12 bases not matched to a gene. Germline assignment: CDR1 LNHDA and CDR2 SQIVND (reference sequence).